What follows describes a single T cell receptor beta chain. This sample is part of a study of cytomegalovirus exposure and HLA in healthy donors. About the research overall: Genetic ancestry analysis placed over 75% of the roughly 400 donors that were genotyped in the Caucasian-associated cluster.

60 Vbeta and 13 Jbeta primers were used in PCR. Only in-frame clones appear in the TCRdb table, and some are missing; sequencing was by immunoSEQ multiplex PCR. This table holds about 190,000 clones, around three quarters found once. The material sequenced was PBMCs. This TCR was sampled from a woman aged 18-29 years in good health and CMV-seronegative.

CDR3 region: CASSWGQAANYGYTF. The CDR3 region has the DNA TGTGCCAGCAGCTGGGGACAGGCAGCTAACTATGGCTACACCTTC. The chain has TRBV11-2 and TRBJ1-2; 8 bases agree with TRBD1. This CDR3 spans 15 amino acids. J lost 0 bases, V lost 4 bases, and 4 bases had no gene match. Germline assignment: CDR1 SGHAT and CDR2 FQNNGV.